The 15 T cell receptor beta chains presented below share a single source sample, sequenced in a study of T cells in Graves' hyperthyroidism and ophthalmopathy (dated by TCRdb to about 2019). The method was multiplex PCR. The sample was run on an Illumina HiSeq 2000. The TCR beta CDR3 regions were amplified from the RNA transcripts. A first-round RT-PCR of the TCR CDR3 used the HTBI primer set with the Qiagen OneStep RT-PCR kit. TCRdb took the public reads, trimmed them with fastp at Q25, ran MiXCR for clone calling and kept in-frame beta chains. All rows with the same CDR3 protein become a single entry with the most common DNA and genes. The sample table holds around 600,000 distinct CDR3 sequences, of which approximately 14% were seen once. Of the sample, around 13% is held by the ten largest clones. The sample comprised blood. Receptors originate from a woman between 45 and 65 years old with Graves' ophthalmopathy.

The rearrangement uses TRBV10-3 and TRBJ2-7, with 9 bases aligning to TRBD1. CDR3 length: 13 residues. V shed 11 bases and J 5 bases; nucleotides not matched to a gene: 10. Germline assignment: CDR1 ENHRY and CDR2 SYGVKD. CDR3 loop: CAGQRTGDHEQYF. In nucleotides, the CDR3 is TGTGCCGGTCAGAGGACAGGGGACCACGAGCAGTACTTC.

The chain carries TRBV28 and TRBJ2-4; TRBD2 matches at 7 bases. This CDR3 comprises 15 residues. J was trimmed by 5 bases and V by 3 bases; bases with no gene match: 7. CDR1 is MDHEN and CDR2 is SYDVKM in the germline V gene. The CDR3 DNA sequence: TGTGCCAGCAGTTTGCTTGGGGGGGGAGAAAACATTCAGTACTTC. This encodes CASSLLGGGENIQYF.

Many counts were recorded for this clonotype. V is TRBV18 and J is TRBJ1-2; TRBD1 might be the D (5 bases). The V gene's germline CDR1 is KGHSH and CDR2 LQKENI. This CDR3 is built from 14 residues. The V end lost 6 bases, the J end lost 7 bases, and 18 bases lay between the germline ends. CDR3 in amino acids: CASSPNGGSGGYTF. Here the CDR3 DNA reads TGTGCCAGCTCCCCAAATGGGGGATCCGGTGGCTACACCTTC.

This clonotype has a count of ten or more. CDR3 in amino acids: CASSPASGRYEQYF. In DNA form, the CDR3 reads TGTGCCAGCAGCCCGGCCAGCGGGAGGTACGAGCAGTACTTC. The chain joins TRBV28 to TRBJ2-7, with 9 bases aligning to TRBD2. Germline assignment: CDR1 MDHEN and CDR2 SYDVKM. The CDR3 consists of 14 residues. With V trimmed by 6 bases and J by 4 bases, 7 bases remained unmatched. Full variable domain (remainder filled in from reference TRBV28 and TRBJ2-7): DVKVTQSSRYLVKRTGEKVFLECVQDMDHENMFWYRQDPGLGLRLIYFSYDVKMKEKGDIPEGYSVSREKKERFSLILESASTNQTSMYLCASSPASGRYEQYFGPGTRLTVT.

This rearrangement joins TRBV6-2 or TRBV6-3 to TRBJ2-3; D possibly corresponds to TRBD2 (6 bases). The CDR3 contains 14 residues. Germline V lookup: CDR1 MNHEY, CDR2 SVGEGT. V lost 5 bases and J lost 5, with 14 bases in between. For the CDR3, the DNA is TGTGCCAGCAGTGCCCAACTAGCCATAGATACGCAGTATTTT. Amino acids: CASSAQLAIDTQYF.

V usage is TRBV4-3 and J usage is TRBJ2-7; D unclear. This CDR3 region has 14 residues. Germline assignment: CDR1 LGHNA and CDR2 YSLEER. Trimming took 5 bases from V and 3 from J, leaving 14 bases between them. The CDR3 DNA is TGCGCCAGCAGCTTCCTTCGCGGAGACTACGAGCAGTACTTC. This gives the protein CASSFLRGDYEQYF.

Many counts were recorded for this clonotype. This chain uses TRBV5-6 with TRBJ2-1, with TRBD2 matching 10 bases. The V and J ends lost 4 bases and 5 bases, in that order; junction bases with no gene match: 6. The CDR3 covers 15 residues. Germline CDR1 reads SGHDT; CDR2 reads YYEEEE. CDR3 sequence (DNA): TGTGCCAGCAGCCCGCTAGCGGGAGCCGACAATGAGCAGTTCTTC. It specifies CASSPLAGADNEQFF.

Many counts were recorded for this clonotype. The chain recombines TRBV24-1 with TRBJ2-3; D is possibly TRBD2 (5 bases). Per germline, CDR1 KGHDR and CDR2 SFDVKD. V was cut by 6 bases and J by 4 bases, with 22 bases left in between. The CDR3 covers 17 residues. CDR3 sequence reads: CATSPRLLAPGSDTQYF. The DNA of the CDR3 is TGTGCCACCAGTCCACGCCTTCTAGCCCCTGGATCAGATACGCAGTATTTT.

This chain joins TRBV4-1 and TRBJ1-6; no clear D. CDR1 is MGHRA and CDR2 is YSYEKL in the germline V gene. Deletions cut 0 bases from V and 7 bases from J, with 10 bases between. The CDR3 has 15 amino acids. The DNA of the CDR3 is TGCGCCAGCAGCCAAGATAAAAGTCCAAATTCACCCCTCCACTTT. As protein: CASSQDKSPNSPLHF.

This clonotype was observed a handful of times. Relative to the germline gene, one junction end is altered; a read error may explain this. The gene calls are TRBV27 and TRBJ2-4; possible D gene TRBD1, 5 bases. The CDR3 runs to 14 residues. In germline, CDR1 is MNHEY, CDR2 SMNVEV (reference sequence). The CDR3 DNA is TGTGTCAGCAGTTTGGTAGGGGTTTGGGGCATTCAGTACTTC. Its translation is CVSSLVGVWGIQYF.

This sequence joins TRBV28 and TRBJ1-2, with D maybe TRBD1 (5 bases). Germline values: CDR1 MDHEN, CDR2 SYDVKM. The CDR3 totals 11 residues. Between the trimmed V and J ends, which lost 7 bases and 10 bases, there was a span of 13 bases. DNA for the CDR3: TGTGCCAGCACCTCCGGGGGACTCTACACCTTC. As protein: CASTSGGLYTF.

Ten or more counts support this clonotype. The chain joins TRBV6-6 to TRBJ1-4; 10 bases fit TRBD1. From germline, CDR1 is MNHNY and CDR2 SVGAGI (reference sequence). The CDR3 is made up of 15 amino acids. J gave up 7 bases and V 1 base, and 3 bases lay outside the gene matches. The CDR3: CASSYLTGGGEKLFF. CDR3 DNA sequence: TGTGCCAGCAGTTACTTGACAGGGGGCGGTGAAAAACTGTTTTTT.

The chain is built from TRBV29-1 and TRBJ2-3, with 9 bases aligning to TRBD2. Germline V gives CDR1 SQVTM, CDR2 ANQGSEA. Trimming at V came to 4 bases and at J to 6 bases, leaving 14 bases not matched to a gene. The CDR3 runs to 16 residues. The CDR3 bases are TGCAGCGTTGCCGATAGCGGGAGCCGGGTACCTGATACGCAGTATTTT. Protein: CSVADSGSRVPDTQYF.

V gene TRBV19 combines with J gene TRBJ2-1, with TRBD1 matching over 9 bases. CDR1 LNHDA and CDR2 SQIVND come from the germline V gene (reference sequence). The length of the CDR3 is 15 residues. V gave up 7 bases and J gave up 2 bases; unmatched junction bases: 6. CDR3 in amino acids: CASTNGQGPYNEQFF. Written as DNA, the CDR3 is TGTGCCAGTACAAACGGACAGGGGCCCTACAATGAGCAGTTCTTC.

This clonotype came up a few times. The V call is TRBV4-1, the J call TRBJ2-3; D gene uncertain. V lost 0 bases and J 0 bases, leaving 7 bases between the germline ends. The CDR3 contains 15 residues. Germline CDR1 MGHRA, CDR2 YSYEKL. CDR3 sequence (DNA): TGCGCCAGCAGCCAAGAAGGTGGTAGCACAGATACGCAGTATTTT. It specifies CASSQEGGSTDTQYF.